A selection of T cell receptor beta chains follows, all from one sample in a study of Graves' ophthalmopathy and Graves' hyperthyroidism. TCRdb reanalysed the multiplex PCR reads using MiXCR and keeps one entry per CDR3 protein. The sample has over 500,000 distinct CDR3 sequences, 20% to 25% seen once; the top ten hold roughly 6.9%. Input material: peripheral blood. These receptor sequences come from a woman under 30 with stable Graves' hyperthyroidism. Some clones in this sample may be carry-over from other donors' samples. The CDR3 runs from the conserved cysteine through the conserved F or W. The D gene is left open where the match is weak. The size field is filled for only some rows; it gives once, few, many or a size class.

>TRBV11-1|many|TRBD2|TRBJ2-7
TGTGCCAGCACCGTTGACTGGCAAGCGGGGTCCTACGAGCAGTACTTC
CASTVDWQAGSYEQYF
>TRBV28|-|-|TRBJ2-7
TGTGCCAGCACTAGAGACATACTCTACGAGCAGTACTTC
CASTRDILYEQYF
>TRBV15|-|TRBD1|TRBJ1-1
TGTGCCACCAGCACCCGGACAGGTTGGTCTGCTGAAGCTTTCTTT
CATSTRTGWSAEAFF
>TRBV7-2|many|-|TRBJ1-1
TGTGCCAGTTTGCTCCCGGCGACAGGGAACACTGAAGCTTTCTTT
CASLLPATGNTEAFF
>TRBV7-6|-|-|TRBJ1-1
TGTGCCAGCAGCTTAATGTATGCAGGGTATGAAGGCGGCGAAACTTTCTTT
CASSLMYAGYEGGETFF
>TRBV2|many|-|TRBJ1-6
TGTGCCAGCAGTCGAGCCCGGACAGTGGGGAATTCACCCCTCCACTTT
CASSRARTVGNSPLHF
>TRBV28|many|-|TRBJ1-5
TGTGCCAGCAGTAACTCGCTCGACAGTCAGCCCCAGCATTTT
CASSNSLDSQPQHF
>TRBV28|-|-|TRBJ1-5
TGTGCCAGCAGTTCCGGACACAATAGCAATCAGCCCCAGCATTTT
CASSSGHNSNQPQHF
>TRBV7-2|many|TRBD2|TRBJ2-7
TGTGCCAGCAGCTTAGTCGCGACGAGCGGGAACTACGAGCAGTACTTC
CASSLVATSGNYEQYF
>TRBV7-8|many|TRBD2|TRBJ2-7
TGTGCCAGCAGCCCCTGGACTAGCGGGAGTTCCTACGAGCAGTACTTC
CASSPWTSGSSYEQYF
>TRBV5-1|many|-|TRBJ2-7
TGCGCCAGCAGCTTGATTGGTAGGGGGAACGAGCAGTACTTC
CASSLIGRGNEQYF
>TRBV11-2|many|TRBD1|TRBJ1-2
TGTGCCAGCAGCTTCGGTAACAGGGGGCTGCACTATGGCTACACCTTC
CASSFGNRGLHYGYTF
>TRBV6-2/TRBV6-3|many|-|TRBJ2-7
TGTGCCAGCAGCAGGGACAGCGGGAACGAGCAGTACTTC
CASSRDSGNEQYF
>TRBV12-3/TRBV12-4|-|TRBD1|TRBJ1-5
TGTGCCAGCAGTCAACGGACAGGGGGCGGCAATCAGCCCCAGCATTTT
CASSQRTGGGNQPQHF
>TRBV20-1|many|-|TRBJ1-1
TGCAGTGCTAGAGCCCCGGGGGCGGAGGACACTGAAGCTTTCTTT
CSARAPGAEDTEAFF
>TRBV12-3/TRBV12-4|many|-|TRBJ1-1
TGTGCCAGCAGTGCGAACACTGAAGCTTTCTTT
CASSANTEAFF
>TRBV4-1|many|TRBD1|TRBJ1-3
TGCGCCAGCAGCCCACAGGGGATCGGTGGAAACACCATATATTTT
CASSPQGIGGNTIYF
>TRBV20-1|many|TRBD2|TRBJ2-5
TGCAGTGCTTGGAGACTAGCGGGAGAGACCCAGTACTTC
CSAWRLAGETQYF
>TRBV27|-|-|TRBJ1-5
TGTGCCAGCAGCGGACAGCCTAGCAATCAGCCCCAGCATTTT
CASSGQPSNQPQHF
>TRBV20-1|many|-|TRBJ2-7
TGCAGTGCTAGCCCGGCGGGAAGCCAATCGGAGCAGTACTTC
CSASPAGSQSEQYF
>TRBV29-1|many|TRBD1|TRBJ2-7
TGCAGCGTTGAAGCCGGGACAGGGGGCGACGAGCAGTACTTC
CSVEAGTGGDEQYF
>TRBV15|once|-|TRBJ1-1
TGTGCCACCAGCAGATACAGGGAGAACACTGAAGCTTTCTTT
CATSRYRENTEAFF
>TRBV19|once|-|TRBJ2-7
TGTGCCAGTAGTATAGGGGAACACTACGAGCAGTACTTC
CASSIGEHYEQYF
>TRBV12-3/TRBV12-4|many|-|TRBJ1-2
TGTGCCAGCGGGAGGGACGGGAGAGGAGGCTACACCTTC
CASGRDGRGGYTF
>TRBV29-1|few|-|TRBJ2-5
TGCAGCGTAGACAGGTTCCAAGAGACCCAGTACTTC
CSVDRFQETQYF
>TRBV11-3|many|TRBD2|TRBJ2-7
TGTGCCAGCAGCTTTTTACGTGCGACTAGCGGGGTAGGGAAGTACGAGCAGTACTTC
CASSFLRATSGVGKYEQYF
>TRBV28|many|TRBD2|TRBJ2-7
TGTGCCAGCAGTTTAGGGCTAGCGGGAGGCGATTTGGAGTACTTC
CASSLGLAGGDLEYF
>TRBV20-1|few|TRBD2|TRBJ2-7
TGCAGTGCTAGAGTGGCGGGAGGTGTTTACGAGCAGTACTTC
CSARVAGGVYEQYF
>TRBV10-3|many|-|TRBJ1-2
TGTGCCATCAGTGACCCGTACCGACAGGTCGGCTATGGCTACACCTTC
CAISDPYRQVGYGYTF
>TRBV6-1|-|-|TRBJ1-2
TGTGCCAGCAGGGATCACAGGGAAAGCTATGGCTACACCTTC
CASRDHRESYGYTF
>TRBV19|-|TRBD1|TRBJ1-6
TGTGCCAGTAGCTCCAGGACAGGGGGATTAAGTTCACCCCTCCACTTT
CASSSRTGGLSSPLHF
>TRBV6-1|many|-|TRBJ2-7
TGTGCCATCCCGGGGCCTCAAGCCTACGAGCAGTACTTC
CAIPGPQAYEQYF
>TRBV7-2|-|-|TRBJ1-3
TGTGCCAGCAGCTGGTACTCTGGAAACACCATATATTTT
CASSWYSGNTIYF
>TRBV5-1|many|TRBD1|TRBJ1-2
TGCGCCAGCAGCTTGGCCCCGGGACAGGGGGCTAGTGGCTACACCTTC
CASSLAPGQGASGYTF
>TRBV12-5|-|TRBD1|TRBJ1-5
TGTGCTAGTGCCCTGGACAGGGATAGCAATCAGCCCCAGCATTTT
CASALDRDSNQPQHF